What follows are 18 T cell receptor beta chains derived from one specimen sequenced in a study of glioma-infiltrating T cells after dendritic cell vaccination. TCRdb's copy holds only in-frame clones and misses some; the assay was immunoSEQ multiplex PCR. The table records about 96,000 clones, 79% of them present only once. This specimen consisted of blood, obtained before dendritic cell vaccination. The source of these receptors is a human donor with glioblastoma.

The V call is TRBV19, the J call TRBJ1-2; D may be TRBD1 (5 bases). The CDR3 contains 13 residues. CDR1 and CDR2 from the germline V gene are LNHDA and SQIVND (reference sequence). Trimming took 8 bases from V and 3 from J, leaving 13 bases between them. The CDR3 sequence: CASAPGRDYGYTF. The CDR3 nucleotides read TGTGCCAGTGCCCCGGGCAGGGACTATGGCTACACCTTC.

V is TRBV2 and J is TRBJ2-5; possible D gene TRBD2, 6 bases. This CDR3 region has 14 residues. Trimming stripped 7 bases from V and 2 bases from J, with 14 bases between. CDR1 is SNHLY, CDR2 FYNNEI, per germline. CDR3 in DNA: TGTGCCAGCACCCCCACGAGCGGGCAAGAGACCCAGTACTTC. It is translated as CASTPTSGQETQYF.

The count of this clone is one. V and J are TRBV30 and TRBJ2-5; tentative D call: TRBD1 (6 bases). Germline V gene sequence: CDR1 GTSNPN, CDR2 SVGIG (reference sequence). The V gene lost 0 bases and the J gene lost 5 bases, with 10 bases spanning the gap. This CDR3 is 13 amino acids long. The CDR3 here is CAWSVDRPETQYF. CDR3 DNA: TGTGCCTGGAGTGTAGACAGGCCGGAGACCCAGTACTTC.

The CDR3 DNA sequence: TGCGCCAGCAGCCAAGCTTCAGGGTGGGTCCGGGAGCTGTTTTTT. It specifies CASSQASGWVRELFF. This chain connects TRBV4-1 to TRBJ2-2; TRBD1 might be the D (5 bases). This CDR3 spans 15 amino acids. Germline CDR1 reads MGHRA; CDR2 reads YSYEKL. The V end lost 1 base, the J end lost 9 bases, and 15 bases lay between the germline ends.

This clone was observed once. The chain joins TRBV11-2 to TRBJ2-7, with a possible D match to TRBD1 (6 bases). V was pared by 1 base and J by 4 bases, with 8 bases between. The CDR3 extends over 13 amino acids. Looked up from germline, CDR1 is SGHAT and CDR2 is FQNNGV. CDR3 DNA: TGTGCCAGCAGCTTAGTAACAGGGTACGAGCAGTACTTC. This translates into CASSLVTGYEQYF.

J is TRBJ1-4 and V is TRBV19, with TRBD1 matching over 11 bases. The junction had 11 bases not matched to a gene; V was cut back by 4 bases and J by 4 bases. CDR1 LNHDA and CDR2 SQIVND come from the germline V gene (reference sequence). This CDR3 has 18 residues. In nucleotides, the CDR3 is TGTGCCAGTAGTAGAGGGCCGGGACAGGGGGTAATTAATGAAAAACTGTTTTTT. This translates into CASSRGPGQGVINEKLFF. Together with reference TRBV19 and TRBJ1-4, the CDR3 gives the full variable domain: DGGITQSPKYLFRKEGQNVTLSCEQNLNHDAMYWYRQDPGQGLRLIYYSQIVNDFQKGDIAEGYSVSREKKESFPLTVTSAQKNPTAFYLCASSRGPGQGVINEKLFFGSGTQLSVL.

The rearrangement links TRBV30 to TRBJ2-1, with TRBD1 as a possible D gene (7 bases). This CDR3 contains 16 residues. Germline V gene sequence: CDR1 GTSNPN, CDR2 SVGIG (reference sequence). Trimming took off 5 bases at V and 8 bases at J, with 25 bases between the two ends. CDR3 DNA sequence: TGTGCCTGGGATCCCGGCGCAGGGGGGAGATTGGATGAGCAGTTCTTC. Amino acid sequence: CAWDPGAGGRLDEQFF.

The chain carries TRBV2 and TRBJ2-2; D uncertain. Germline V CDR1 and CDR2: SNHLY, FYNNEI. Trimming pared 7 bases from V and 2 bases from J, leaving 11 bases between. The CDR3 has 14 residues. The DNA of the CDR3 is TGTGCCAGCAAGAGAACTCTCAACACCGGGGAGCTGTTTTTT. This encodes CASKRTLNTGELFF.

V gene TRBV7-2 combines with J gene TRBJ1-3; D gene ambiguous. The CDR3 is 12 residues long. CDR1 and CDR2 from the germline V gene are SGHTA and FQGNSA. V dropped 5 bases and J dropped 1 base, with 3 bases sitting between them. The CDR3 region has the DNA TGTGCCAGCAGCCCGTCTGGAAACACCATATATTTT. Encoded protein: CASSPSGNTIYF.

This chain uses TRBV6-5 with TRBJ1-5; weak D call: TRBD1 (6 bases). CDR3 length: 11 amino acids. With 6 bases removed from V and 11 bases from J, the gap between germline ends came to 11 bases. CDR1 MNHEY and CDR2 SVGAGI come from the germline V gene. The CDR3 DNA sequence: TGTGCCAGCAGGAGGCGACAGGCCCAGCATTTT. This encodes CASRRRQAQHF.

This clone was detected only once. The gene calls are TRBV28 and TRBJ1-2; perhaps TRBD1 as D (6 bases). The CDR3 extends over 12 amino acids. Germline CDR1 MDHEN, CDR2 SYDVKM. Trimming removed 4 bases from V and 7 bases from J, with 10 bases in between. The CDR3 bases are TGTGCCAGCAGTTCAGGGGTGGCTGGCTACACCTTC. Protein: CASSSGVAGYTF.

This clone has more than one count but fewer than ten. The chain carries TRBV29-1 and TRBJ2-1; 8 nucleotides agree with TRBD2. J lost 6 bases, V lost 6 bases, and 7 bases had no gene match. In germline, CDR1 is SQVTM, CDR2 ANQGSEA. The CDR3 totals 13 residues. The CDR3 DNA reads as TGCAGCGTGCCCGCTAGCGGGTTCAATGAGCAGTTCTTC. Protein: CSVPASGFNEQFF.

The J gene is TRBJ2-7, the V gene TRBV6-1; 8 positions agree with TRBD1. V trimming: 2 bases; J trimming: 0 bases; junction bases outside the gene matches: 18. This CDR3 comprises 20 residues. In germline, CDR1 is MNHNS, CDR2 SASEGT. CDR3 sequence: CASSEKGRTGTLGGSYEQYF. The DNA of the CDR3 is TGTGCCAGCAGTGAAAAGGGGAGGACAGGGACGTTGGGCGGCTCCTACGAGCAGTACTTC.

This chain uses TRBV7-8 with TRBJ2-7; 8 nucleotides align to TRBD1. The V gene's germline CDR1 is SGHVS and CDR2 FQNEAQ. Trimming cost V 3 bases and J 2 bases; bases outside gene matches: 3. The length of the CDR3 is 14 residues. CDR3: CASSLWTGPYEQYF. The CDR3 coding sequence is TGTGCCAGCAGCTTGTGGACAGGGCCCTACGAGCAGTACTTC.

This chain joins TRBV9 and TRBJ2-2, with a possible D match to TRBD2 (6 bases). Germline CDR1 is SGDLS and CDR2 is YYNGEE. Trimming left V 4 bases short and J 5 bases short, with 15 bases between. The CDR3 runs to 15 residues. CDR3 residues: CASSSRARETGELFF. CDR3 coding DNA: TGTGCCAGCAGCTCAAGAGCCCGGGAGACCGGGGAGCTGTTTTTT.

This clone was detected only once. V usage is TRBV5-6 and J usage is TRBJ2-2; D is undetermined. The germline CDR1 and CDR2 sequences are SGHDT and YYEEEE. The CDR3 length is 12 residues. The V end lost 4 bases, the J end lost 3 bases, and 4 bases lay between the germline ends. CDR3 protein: CASSRDTGELFF. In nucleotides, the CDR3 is TGTGCCAGCAGCCGGGACACCGGGGAGCTGTTTTTT.

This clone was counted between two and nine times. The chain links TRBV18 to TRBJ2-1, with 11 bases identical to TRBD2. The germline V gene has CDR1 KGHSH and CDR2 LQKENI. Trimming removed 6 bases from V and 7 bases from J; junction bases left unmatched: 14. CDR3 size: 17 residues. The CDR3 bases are TGTGCCAGCTCTGGAGAGGATAGCGGGGGGGCCCTGAATGAGCAGTTCTTC. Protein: CASSGEDSGGALNEQFF.

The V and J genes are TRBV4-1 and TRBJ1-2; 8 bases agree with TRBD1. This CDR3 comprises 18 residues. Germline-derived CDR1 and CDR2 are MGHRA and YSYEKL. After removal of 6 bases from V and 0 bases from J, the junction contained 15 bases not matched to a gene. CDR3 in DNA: TGCGCCAGCAGTCATGTAAATGGACAGGGAAGAGCTAACTATGGCTACACCTTC. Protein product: CASSHVNGQGRANYGYTF.